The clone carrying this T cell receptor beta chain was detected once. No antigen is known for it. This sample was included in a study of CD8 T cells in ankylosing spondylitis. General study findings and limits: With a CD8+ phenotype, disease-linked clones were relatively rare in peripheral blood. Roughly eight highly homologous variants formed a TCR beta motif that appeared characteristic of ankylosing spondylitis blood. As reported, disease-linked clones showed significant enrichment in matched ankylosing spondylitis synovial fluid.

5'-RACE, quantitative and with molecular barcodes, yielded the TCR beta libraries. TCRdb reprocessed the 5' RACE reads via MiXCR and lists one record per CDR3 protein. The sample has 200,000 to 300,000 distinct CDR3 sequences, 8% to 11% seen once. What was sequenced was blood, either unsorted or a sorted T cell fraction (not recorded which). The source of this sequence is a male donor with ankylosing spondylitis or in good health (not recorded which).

The CDR3 DNA reads as TGTGCCAGCAGCGAGGGACAGGGCGGGTTCATTGAGCAGTTCTTC. Its translation: CASSEGQGGFIEQFF. The V and J genes are TRBV9 and TRBJ2-1, with TRBD1 matching over 9 bases. CDR1 is SGDLS, CDR2 YYNGEE, per germline. J gave up 9 bases and V 3 bases, and 10 bases lay outside the gene matches. The CDR3 has 15 amino acids.